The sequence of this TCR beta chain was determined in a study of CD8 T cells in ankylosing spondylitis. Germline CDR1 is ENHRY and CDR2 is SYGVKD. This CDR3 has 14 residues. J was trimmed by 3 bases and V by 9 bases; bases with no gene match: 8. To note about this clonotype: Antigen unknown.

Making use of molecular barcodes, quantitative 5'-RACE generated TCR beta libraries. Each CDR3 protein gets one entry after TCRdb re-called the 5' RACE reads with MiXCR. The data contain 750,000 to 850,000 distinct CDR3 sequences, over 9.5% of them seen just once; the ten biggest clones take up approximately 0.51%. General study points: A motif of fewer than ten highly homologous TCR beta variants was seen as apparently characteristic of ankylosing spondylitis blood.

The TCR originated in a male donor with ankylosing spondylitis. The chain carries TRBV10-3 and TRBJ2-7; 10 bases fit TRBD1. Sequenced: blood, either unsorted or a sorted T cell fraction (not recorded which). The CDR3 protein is CAISTGQGIYEQYF. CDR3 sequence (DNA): TGTGCCATTTCTACGGGACAGGGGATCTACGAGCAGTACTTC.